This T cell receptor (beta chain) came from a study of blood T cell repertoires in COVID-19. Assay used: immunoSEQ multiplex PCR; TCRdb lists only in-frame clones, some missing. The table includes roughly 300,000 clones, more than 75% detected once. The CDR3 covers 12 residues. Trimming removed 6 bases from V and 4 bases from J, with 9 bases in between. CDR1 is SGHTA and CDR2 is FQGNSA in the germline V gene. This sequence was found in a woman in her 50s who had recovered from COVID-19. The sequenced sample consisted of peripheral blood. J is TRBJ1-2 and V is TRBV7-2, with a possible D match to TRBD1 (6 bases). The CDR3 bases are TGTGCCAGCAGTGACAGGCCCTATGGCTACACCTTC. Translation: CASSDRPYGYTF.